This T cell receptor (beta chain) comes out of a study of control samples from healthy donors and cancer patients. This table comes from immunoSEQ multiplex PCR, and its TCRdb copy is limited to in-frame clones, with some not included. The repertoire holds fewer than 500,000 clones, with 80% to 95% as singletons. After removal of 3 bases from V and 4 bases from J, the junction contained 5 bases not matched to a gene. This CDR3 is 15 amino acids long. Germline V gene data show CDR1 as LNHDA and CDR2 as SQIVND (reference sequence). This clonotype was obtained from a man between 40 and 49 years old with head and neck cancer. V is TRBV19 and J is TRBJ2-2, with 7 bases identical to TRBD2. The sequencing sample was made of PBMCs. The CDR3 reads CASSMGRESTGELFF. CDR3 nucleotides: TGTGCCAGTAGTATGGGGCGGGAGAGCACCGGGGAGCTGTTTTTT. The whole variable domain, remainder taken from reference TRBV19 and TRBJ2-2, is DGGITQSPKYLFRKEGQNVTLSCEQNLNHDAMYWYRQDPGQGLRLIYYSQIVNDFQKGDIAEGYSVSREKKESFPLTVTSAQKNPTAFYLCASSMGRESTGELFFGEGSRLTVL.